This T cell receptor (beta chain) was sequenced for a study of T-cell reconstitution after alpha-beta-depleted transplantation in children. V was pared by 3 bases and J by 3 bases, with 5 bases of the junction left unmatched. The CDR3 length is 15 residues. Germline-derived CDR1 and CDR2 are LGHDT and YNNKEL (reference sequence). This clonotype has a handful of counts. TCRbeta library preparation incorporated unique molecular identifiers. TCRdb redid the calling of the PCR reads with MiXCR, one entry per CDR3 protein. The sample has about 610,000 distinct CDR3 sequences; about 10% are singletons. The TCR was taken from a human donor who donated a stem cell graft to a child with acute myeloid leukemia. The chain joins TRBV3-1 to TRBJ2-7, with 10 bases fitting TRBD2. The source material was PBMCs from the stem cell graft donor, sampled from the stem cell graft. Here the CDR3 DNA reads TGTGCCAGCAGCCAGCCTAGCGGGGGAGTCTACGAGCAGTACTTC. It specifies CASSQPSGGVYEQYF.